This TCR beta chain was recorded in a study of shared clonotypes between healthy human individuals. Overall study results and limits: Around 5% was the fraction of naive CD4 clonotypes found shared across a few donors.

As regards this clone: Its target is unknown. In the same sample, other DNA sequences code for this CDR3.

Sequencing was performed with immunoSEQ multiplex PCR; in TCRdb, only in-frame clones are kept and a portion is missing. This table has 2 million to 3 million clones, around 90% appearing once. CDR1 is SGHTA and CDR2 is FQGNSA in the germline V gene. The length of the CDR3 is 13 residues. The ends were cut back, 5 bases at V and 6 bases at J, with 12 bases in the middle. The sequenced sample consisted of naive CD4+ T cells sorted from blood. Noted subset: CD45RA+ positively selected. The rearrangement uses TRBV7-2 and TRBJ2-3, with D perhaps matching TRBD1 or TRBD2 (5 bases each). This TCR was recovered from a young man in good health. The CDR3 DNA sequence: TGTGCCAGCAGCCTGGGAGCAGGGGATACGCAGTATTTT. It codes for CASSLGAGDTQYF. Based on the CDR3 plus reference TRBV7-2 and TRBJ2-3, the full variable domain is GAGVSQSPSNKVTEKGKDVELRCDPISGHTALYWYRQSLGQGLEFLIYFQGNSAPDKSGLPSDRFSAERTGGSVSTLTIQRTQQEDSAVYLCASSLGAGDTQYFGPGTRLTVL.